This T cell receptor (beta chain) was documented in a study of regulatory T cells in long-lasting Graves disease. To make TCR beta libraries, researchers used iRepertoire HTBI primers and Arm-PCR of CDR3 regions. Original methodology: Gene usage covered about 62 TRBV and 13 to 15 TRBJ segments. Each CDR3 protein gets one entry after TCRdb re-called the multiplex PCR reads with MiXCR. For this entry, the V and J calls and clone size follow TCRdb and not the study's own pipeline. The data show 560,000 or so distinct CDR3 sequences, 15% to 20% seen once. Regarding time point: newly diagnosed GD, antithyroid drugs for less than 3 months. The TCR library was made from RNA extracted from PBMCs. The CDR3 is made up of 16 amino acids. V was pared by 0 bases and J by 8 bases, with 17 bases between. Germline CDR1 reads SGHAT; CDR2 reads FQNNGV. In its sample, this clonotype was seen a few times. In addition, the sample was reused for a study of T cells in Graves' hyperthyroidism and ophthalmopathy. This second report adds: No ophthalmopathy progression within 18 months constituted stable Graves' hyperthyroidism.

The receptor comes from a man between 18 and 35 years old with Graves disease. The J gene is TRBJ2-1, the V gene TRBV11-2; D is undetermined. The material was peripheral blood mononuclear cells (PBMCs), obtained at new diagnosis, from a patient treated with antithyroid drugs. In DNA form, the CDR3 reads TGTGCCAGCAGCTTAGATCGGACGGGCCTCTTCCATGAGCAGTTCTTC. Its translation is CASSLDRTGLFHEQFF.